The 5 T cell receptor beta chains listed next were all sequenced from one sample in a study of lymphopenia after photon versus proton radiotherapy. The assay was immunoSEQ multiplex PCR, and TCRdb's table has in-frame clones only and misses some. Of 160,000 or so clones in the sample, approximately 90% were seen once. The sequencing used peripheral blood, collected from a patient treated with photon-based radiotherapy. The origin of the receptors is a man aged 45-60 years with gastric cancer.

This clone is a singleton in its sample. The rearrangement uses TRBV19 and TRBJ2-1, with 8 bases lining up with TRBD2. The V and J ends lost 5 bases and 9 bases, in that order; junction bases with no gene match: 12. Germline V CDR1 and CDR2: LNHDA, SQIVND (reference sequence). The length of the CDR3 is 15 residues. CDR3 amino acids: CASSVSGLGLGEQFF. The CDR3 DNA reads TGTGCCAGTAGTGTGTCGGGACTAGGGTTGGGTGAGCAGTTCTTC.

The V and J genes are TRBV27 and TRBJ1-5; 7 bases agree with TRBD1. The CDR3 is made up of 15 amino acids. Germline V CDR1 and CDR2: MNHEY, SMNVEV (reference sequence). V lost 4 bases, J lost 7 bases, and 10 bases stayed unmatched. In DNA, the CDR3 is TGTGCCAGCAGTTCCGCCGGGACAGAGAAGCAGCCCCAGCATTTT. This gives the protein CASSSAGTEKQPQHF.

The genes are TRBV10-2 and TRBJ2-7; D may correspond to TRBD1 or TRBD2 (5 bases each). The V end lost 0 bases, the J end lost 0 bases, and 9 bases lay between the germline ends. The CDR3 consists of 15 residues. Germline V gives CDR1 WSHSY, CDR2 SAAADI. The CDR3: CASSESAGTSYEQYF. Here the CDR3 DNA reads TGCGCCAGCAGTGAGTCGGCAGGGACCTCCTACGAGCAGTACTTC.

The chain has TRBV5-4 and TRBJ2-5, with a weak D call TRBD1 (6 bases). This CDR3 comprises 14 residues. Trimming took off 7 bases at V and 4 bases at J, with 17 bases between the two ends. Germline-derived CDR1 and CDR2 are SGHNT and YYREEE (reference sequence). CDR3 bases: TGTGCCAGCTATGTCCAGGGGCGGGTAGAGACCCAGTACTTC. Translating gives CASYVQGRVETQYF.

The chain joins TRBV9 to TRBJ1-2; the match to TRBD1 covers 10 bases. With 4 bases clipped from V and 2 bases from J, the junction kept 5 bases outside the gene matches. The CDR3 sequence is 15 residues long. Germline V gives CDR1 SGDLS, CDR2 YYNGEE. Written as DNA, the CDR3 is TGTGCCAGCAGCCCACGACAGGGGGCCAACTATGGCTACACCTTC. This codes for CASSPRQGANYGYTF. Complete variable domain (other parts from reference TRBV9 and TRBJ1-2): DSGVTQTPKHLITATGQRVTLRCSPRSGDLSVYWYQQSLDQGLQFLIQYYNGEERAKGNILERFSAQQFPDLHSELNLSSLELGDSALYFCASSPRQGANYGYTFGSGTRLTVV.